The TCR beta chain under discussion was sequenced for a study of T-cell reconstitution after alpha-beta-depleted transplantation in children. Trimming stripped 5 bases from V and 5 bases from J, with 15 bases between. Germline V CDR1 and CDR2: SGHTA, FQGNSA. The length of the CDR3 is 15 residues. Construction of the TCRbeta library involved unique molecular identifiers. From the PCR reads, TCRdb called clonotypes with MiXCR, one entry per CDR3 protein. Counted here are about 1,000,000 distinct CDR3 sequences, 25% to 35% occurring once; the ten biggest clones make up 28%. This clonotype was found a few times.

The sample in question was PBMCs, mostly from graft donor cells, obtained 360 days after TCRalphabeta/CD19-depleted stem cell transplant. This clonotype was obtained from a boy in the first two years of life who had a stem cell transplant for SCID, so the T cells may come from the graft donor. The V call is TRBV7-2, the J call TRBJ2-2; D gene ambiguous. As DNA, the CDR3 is TGTGCCAGCAGCCCTCGTAGGGTGGAGACCGGGGAGCTGTTTTTT. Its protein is CASSPRRVETGELFF.